Presented here are 26 T cell receptor beta chains from one specimen sequenced in a study of cytomegalovirus exposure and HLA in healthy donors. PCR involved 60 Vbeta and 13 Jbeta primers. Only in-frame clones appear in the TCRdb table, and some are missing; sequencing was by immunoSEQ multiplex PCR. The sample includes 150,000 to 200,000 clones, 80% to 85% of them seen just once. Sequenced input: PBMCs. These receptors all come from a woman younger than 30 in good health and CMV-seronegative.

This sequence joins TRBV15 and TRBJ1-4, with 7 positions matching TRBD1. Germline values: CDR1 LNHNV, CDR2 YYDKDF (reference sequence). The CDR3 is made up of 14 amino acids. Trimming took 5 bases from V and 5 from J; bases not matched to a gene: 5. The CDR3 region has the DNA TGTGCCACCAGCGCGGGACAGAACAATGAAAAACTGTTTTTT. Its translation is CATSAGQNNEKLFF. The full variable domain, in which reference TRBV15 and TRBJ1-4 provide the parts outside the CDR3, is DAMVIQNPRYQVTQFGKPVTLSCSQTLNHNVMYWYQQKSSQAPKLLFHYYDKDFNNEADTPDNFQSRRPNTSFCFLDIRSPGLGDTAMYLCATSAGQNNEKLFFGSGTQLSVL.

This chain uses TRBV5-1 with TRBJ1-2; 9 nucleotides line up with TRBD1. The CDR3 has 15 residues. Looked up from germline, CDR1 is SGHRS and CDR2 is YFSETQ. The J segment lost 4 bases and the V segment lost 3 bases, leaving 7 bases of the junction unmatched. This CDR3 reads CASSSGPDRGYGYTF. The CDR3 DNA is TGCGCCAGCAGCTCCGGGCCGGACAGGGGCTATGGCTACACCTTC. Supplemented by reference TRBV5-1 and TRBJ1-2, the full variable domain reads KAGVTQTPRYLIKTRGQQVTLSCSPISGHRSVSWYQQTPGQGLQFLFEYFSETQRNKGNFPGRFSGRQFSNSRSEMNVSTLELGDSALYLCASSSGPDRGYGYTFGSGTRLTVV.

This clone was observed a single time. The chain uses TRBV7-2 and TRBJ2-1, with unresolved D. V dropped 5 bases and J dropped 5 bases, with 7 bases sitting between them. This CDR3 comprises 12 residues. From germline, CDR1 is SGHTA and CDR2 FQGNSA. CDR3 protein: CASSPRNNEQFF. The CDR3 region has the DNA TGTGCCAGCAGCCCTAGGAACAATGAGCAGTTCTTC.

The chain links TRBV27 to TRBJ2-1; 7 positions agree with TRBD2. Germline CDR1 MNHEY, CDR2 SMNVEV (reference sequence). V dropped 2 bases and J dropped 6; count of bases not matched to a gene: 7. The CDR3 is 15 residues long. The CDR3 spells CASSLGEGGPNEQFF. In nucleotides, the CDR3 is TGTGCCAGCAGTTTAGGCGAGGGAGGGCCCAATGAGCAGTTCTTC.

This clone has a handful of counts. CDR3 residues: CASSFATNEKLFF. DNA for the CDR3: TGTGCCAGCAGCTTTGCAACTAATGAAAAACTGTTTTTT. The chain joins TRBV6-5 to TRBJ1-4; D remains unclear. This CDR3 is built from 13 residues. The V end lost 6 bases, the J end lost 0 bases, and 5 bases lay between the germline ends. Germline V gene data show CDR1 as MNHEY and CDR2 as SVGAGI.

V is TRBV5-6 and J is TRBJ2-3, with 11 bases fitting TRBD1. The CDR3 contains 16 residues. With 4 bases clipped from V and 3 bases from J, the junction kept 7 bases outside the gene matches. Germline CDR1 SGHDT, CDR2 YYEEEE. This CDR3 is CASSDAGTGGTDTQYF. DNA of the CDR3: TGTGCCAGCAGCGACGCCGGGACAGGGGGAACAGATACGCAGTATTTT.

The J gene is TRBJ2-2, the V gene TRBV28; D is perhaps TRBD1 (5 bases). Germline V lookup: CDR1 MDHEN, CDR2 SYDVKM. Trimming removed 3 bases from V and 7 bases from J, with 12 bases in between. The CDR3 is 14 amino acids. CDR3 in amino acids: CASSFQGRGGELFF. Here the CDR3 DNA reads TGTGCCAGCAGTTTTCAGGGAAGGGGCGGGGAGCTGTTTTTT.

This clone was observed a single time. This chain links TRBV7-2 with TRBJ1-2, with unresolved D. CDR3 length: 15 amino acids. The germline V gene has CDR1 SGHTA and CDR2 FQGNSA. V was clipped by 3 bases and J by 0 bases, with 11 bases between them. The chain's CDR3 is CASSFSAGSNYGYTF. Written as DNA, the CDR3 is TGTGCCAGCAGCTTCTCCGCAGGCTCTAACTATGGCTACACCTTC.

This chain uses TRBV6-5 with TRBJ2-7, with D perhaps TRBD1 (6 bases). Germline V gene data show CDR1 as MNHEY and CDR2 as SVGAGI. V was pared by 0 bases and J by 6 bases, with 15 bases between. The CDR3 has 15 residues. Here the CDR3 reads CASSYSTVRGGEQYF. The CDR3 nucleotides are TGTGCCAGCAGTTACTCGACGGTCAGGGGCGGCGAGCAGTACTTC.

The chain uses TRBV25-1 and TRBJ2-2; D may be TRBD2 (6 bases). The germline CDR1 and CDR2 sequences are MGHDK and SYGVNS. There are 16 residues in the CDR3. The V end was cut by 4 bases, the J end by 8 bases, with 20 bases between. The CDR3 here is CASSARLDTGSGELFF. CDR3 nucleotides: TGTGCCAGCAGTGCCCGACTAGATACGGGTAGTGGGGAGCTGTTTTTT.

This clone appeared a few times. This chain connects TRBV30 to TRBJ2-7; D is uncertain. Germline V gene data show CDR1 as GTSNPN and CDR2 as SVGIG (reference sequence). This CDR3 is built from 12 residues. V was trimmed by 4 bases and J by 2 bases, leaving 9 bases between them. CDR3 bases: TGTGCCTGGACCCACACCACCTACGAGCAGTACTTC. It yields the protein CAWTHTTYEQYF. The full variable domain, completed using reference TRBV30 and TRBJ2-7, is SQTIHQWPATLVQPVGSPLSLECTVEGTSNPNLYWYRQAAGRGLQLLFYSVGIGQISSEVPQNLSASRPQDRQFILSSKKLLLSDSGFYLCAWTHTTYEQYFGPGTRLTVT.

The chain recombines TRBV5-1 with TRBJ2-1, with 10 bases identical to TRBD2. J lost 9 bases, V lost 7 bases, and 13 bases had no gene match. The germline CDR1 and CDR2 sequences are SGHRS and YFSETQ. The CDR3 contains 15 residues. The CDR3 region is CASFQVAGGHSEQFF. The CDR3 bases are TGCGCCAGCTTCCAAGTAGCGGGAGGTCATAGTGAGCAGTTCTTC.

The gene calls are TRBV28 and TRBJ2-1, with TRBD1 matching 9 bases. Germline CDR1 MDHEN, CDR2 SYDVKM. V was pared by 1 base and J by 8 bases, with 6 bases of the junction left unmatched. This CDR3 has 15 residues. CDR3 amino acids: CASSLSSDRGDEQFF. The CDR3 DNA follows: TGTGCCAGCAGTTTATCATCTGACAGGGGGGATGAGCAGTTCTTC.

This chain links TRBV6-5 with TRBJ2-5; unclear D gene. CDR1 is MNHEY, CDR2 SVGAGI, per germline. The germline V and J ends were trimmed by 0 bases and 2 bases, with 7 bases remaining between them. This CDR3 contains 14 residues. CDR3 bases: TGTGCCAGCAGTTACTCAGGCAGGCAAGAGACCCAGTACTTC. Translated, it gives CASSYSGRQETQYF.

The chain uses TRBV10-2 and TRBJ1-1; 7 positions agree with TRBD1. CDR3 length: 16 amino acids. J was trimmed by 5 bases and V by 6 bases; bases with no gene match: 15. Germline CDR1 WSHSY, CDR2 SAAADI. The CDR3 sequence: CASRMDRIGAETEAFF. CDR3 coding DNA: TGCGCCAGCAGGATGGACAGGATTGGTGCTGAGACTGAAGCTTTCTTT.

This clone was picked up one time. V gene TRBV5-4 combines with J gene TRBJ2-2; a weak D match, TRBD2 (7 bases). The germline CDR1 and CDR2 sequences are SGHNT and YYREEE (reference sequence). This CDR3 is 14 amino acids long. V lost 0 bases, J lost 8 bases, and 11 bases lay in between. As DNA, the CDR3 is TGTGCCAGCAGCTTGGCCGGGGGGCCTGGGGAGCTGTTTTTT. This codes for CASSLAGGPGELFF.

In its sample, this clone was seen a few times. The gene calls are TRBV6-5 and TRBJ1-5; D not resolved. Germline V gene lookup returns CDR1 MNHEY and CDR2 SVGAGI. The V and J ends lost 0 bases and 4 bases respectively, with 4 bases between them. The length of the CDR3 is 13 residues. The CDR3 region is CASSYSENQPQHF. The CDR3 coding sequence is TGTGCCAGCAGTTACTCGGAGAATCAGCCCCAGCATTTT.

V is TRBV27 and J is TRBJ1-2; 7 nucleotides match TRBD1. This CDR3 is 14 amino acids long. J gave up 2 bases and V 5 bases, and 5 bases lay outside the gene matches. Per the germline V gene, CDR1 is MNHEY and CDR2 is SMNVEV (reference sequence). CDR3 residues: CASSQGGANYGYTF. As DNA, the CDR3 is TGTGCCAGCAGTCAGGGGGGAGCGAACTATGGCTACACCTTC.

V usage is TRBV7-9 and J usage is TRBJ2-1; TRBD2 agrees at 9 bases. The CDR3 runs to 16 residues. V lost 1 base, J lost 4 bases, and 5 bases stayed unmatched. In germline, CDR1 is SEHNR, CDR2 FQNEAQ (reference sequence). CDR3 nucleotides: TGTGCCAGCAGCTTAGTGAGCCTAGCGGGATACAATGAGCAGTTCTTC. Translating it yields CASSLVSLAGYNEQFF. Based on the CDR3 plus reference TRBV7-9 and TRBJ2-1, the full variable domain is DTGVSQNPRHKITKRGQNVTFRCDPISEHNRLYWYRQTLGQGPEFLTYFQNEAQLEKSRLLSDRFSAERPKGSFSTLEIQRTEQGDSAMYLCASSLVSLAGYNEQFFGPGTRLTVL.

This rearrangement joins TRBV9 to TRBJ2-1, with TRBD2 matching over 11 bases. From germline, CDR1 is SGDLS and CDR2 YYNGEE. The J segment lost 7 bases and the V segment lost 2 bases, leaving 5 bases of the junction unmatched. The CDR3 loop spans 15 amino acids. The CDR3, as DNA: TGTGCCAGCAGCGTCCTAGCGGGAGGTAGGAATGAGCAGTTCTTC. Protein sequence: CASSVLAGGRNEQFF.

The J gene is TRBJ2-2, the V gene TRBV28; maybe TRBD2 (5 bases). This CDR3 comprises 17 residues. The V end was cut by 5 bases, the J end by 0 bases, with 16 bases between. Germline CDR1 MDHEN, CDR2 SYDVKM. CDR3 DNA: TGTGCCAGCAGTAACACGAGGGCGGAATCGAACACCGGGGAGCTGTTTTTT. This codes for CASSNTRAESNTGELFF.

The chain joins TRBV14 to TRBJ1-1; the D gene is possibly TRBD1 (5 bases). Germline CDR1 and CDR2: SGHDN and FVKESK. This CDR3 contains 15 residues. With 0 bases removed from V and 4 bases from J, the gap between germline ends came to 12 bases. This CDR3 is CASSQDVGQGTEAFF. The DNA for the CDR3 is TGTGCCAGCAGCCAAGACGTCGGCCAGGGCACTGAAGCTTTCTTT. Full variable domain (remainder filled in from reference TRBV14 and TRBJ1-1): EAGVTQFPSHSVIEKGQTVTLRCDPISGHDNLYWYRRVMGKEIKFLLHFVKESKQDESGMPNNRFLAERTGGTYSTLKVQPAELEDSGVYFCASSQDVGQGTEAFFGQGTRLTVV.

The chain employs TRBV5-1 and TRBJ2-2; D is perhaps TRBD2 (6 bases). CDR3 length equals 17 residues. Germline-derived CDR1 and CDR2 are SGHRS and YFSETQ. V was pared by 5 bases and J by 1 base, with 18 bases between. DNA of the CDR3: TGCGCCAGCAGGCCTTGGATCCGGGAGCGGAACACCGGGGAGCTGTTTTTT. It codes for CASRPWIRERNTGELFF.

V and J are TRBV6-5 and TRBJ1-3; 7 bases align to TRBD1. The CDR3 sequence is 15 residues long. CDR1 and CDR2 from the germline V gene are MNHEY and SVGAGI. Trimming cost V 2 bases and J 2 bases; bases outside gene matches: 3. The CDR3 loop is CASSYTGDTGNTIYF. CDR3 coding DNA: TGTGCCAGCAGTTACACAGGGGATACTGGAAACACCATATATTTT.

J is TRBJ2-1 and V is TRBV9; 10 bases are a match to TRBD2. Germline CDR1 and CDR2: SGDLS and YYNGEE. V trimming: 3 bases; J trimming: 10 bases; junction bases outside the gene matches: 28. This CDR3 is built from 21 residues. The CDR3 region has the DNA TGTGCCAGCAGCGCGGCCTTGTCAGACCCGAGAGCGGGAGGGCCTCGGTACGAGCAGTTCTTC. This codes for CASSAALSDPRAGGPRYEQFF.

The chain uses TRBV30 and TRBJ1-1; no reliable D call. This CDR3 is 12 amino acids long. The germline CDR1 and CDR2 sequences are GTSNPN and SVGIG (reference sequence). Trimming stripped 2 bases from V and 5 bases from J, with 9 bases between. Here the CDR3 reads CAWSSPGTEAFF. The CDR3 nucleotides read TGTGCCTGGAGTAGCCCCGGTACTGAAGCTTTCTTT.